The rows below give T cell receptor beta chains drawn from one sample of a study of post-analysis software for immune sequencing data. MiXCR, applied by TCRdb to the PCR reads, yields one record per CDR3 protein. This table has around 260,000 distinct CDR3 sequences, roughly a third appearing once. Specimen: blood. The source of these receptors is a girl aged 10 to 17 with multiple sclerosis. Both conserved end residues are part of each CDR3. Fields, in order: J gene, V gene, D gene, clone size, CDR3 DNA, CDR3 protein. D genes are given only for firm matches. A row's size may be missing; if present it is once, few, many or a size class.

>TRBJ2-1|TRBV20-1|TRBD1|many
TGCAGTGCTAGAGACCGGCAACGGGACAGGCCTTACAATGAGCAGTTCTTC
CSARDRQRDRPYNEQFF
>TRBJ1-2|TRBV20-1|.|many
TGCAGTGCCCCTCGATCAGGGGAGGGTGGCTACACCTTC
CSAPRSGEGGYTF
>TRBJ1-3|TRBV20-1|.|.
TGCAGTGCTAGCTCACTCGAGCCTGGAAACACCATATATTTT
CSASSLEPGNTIYF
>TRBJ1-1|TRBV6-5|.|.
TGTGCCGGCAGCCCCGGGGGGGGGCGGAACACTGAAGCTTTCTTT
CAGSPGGGRNTEAFF
>TRBJ1-4|TRBV18|TRBD1|few
TGTGCCAGCTCCAACGGGGGACAGACTAATGAAAAACTGTTTTTT
CASSNGGQTNEKLFF
>TRBJ2-1|TRBV5-6|TRBD2|many
TGTGCCAGCAGACTAGCGGGGGGGCTCAATGAGCAGTTCTTC
CASRLAGGLNEQFF
>TRBJ2-3|TRBV6-1|TRBD2|many
TGTGCCAGCAGCGGGGGGTCGGCAGACCGCACAGATACGCAGTATTTT
CASSGGSADRTDTQYF
>TRBJ1-2|TRBV6-2/TRBV6-3|.|few
TGTGCCAGCAGTTCCGTCATTCTGTCCGGGGTTGACGGCTACACCTTC
CASSSVILSGVDGYTF
>TRBJ2-3|TRBV6-1|TRBD2|many
TGTGCCAGCAGTACGAGTGGTAGCGGGAGCACAGATACGCAGTATTTT
CASSTSGSGSTDTQYF
>TRBJ2-3|TRBV12-3/TRBV12-4|TRBD2|.
TGTGCCGGCGGGGGGCGGGTCCCAACAGATACGCAGTATTTT
CAGGGRVPTDTQYF
>TRBJ2-3|TRBV29-1|.|.
TGCAGCGTTGTGTCTCTCAACACAGATACGCAGTATTTT
CSVVSLNTDTQYF
>TRBJ2-3|TRBV5-1|.|.
TGCGCCAGCAGCTTGGGCAGCCCGGCAGATACGCAGTATTTT
CASSLGSPADTQYF
>TRBJ2-7|TRBV7-2|.|.
TGTGCCAGCAGCTCAGGGTCTAGTTTCCGCGAGCAGTACTTC
CASSSGSSFREQYF
>TRBJ1-2|TRBV12-3/TRBV12-4|.|many
TGTGCCAGCAGTTCCCGACAGCTTCCTAACTATGGCTACACCTTC
CASSSRQLPNYGYTF
>TRBJ2-4|TRBV11-2|TRBD2|many
TGTGCCAGCAGCTTATCTAGCGGGAGGGACGGCAAAAACATTCAGTACTTC
CASSLSSGRDGKNIQYF
>TRBJ2-1|TRBV7-6|.|.
TGTGCCAGCAGCGCGCTTACGGCCTACAATGAGCAGTTCTTC
CASSALTAYNEQFF
>TRBJ2-1|TRBV29-1|.|many
TGCAGCGCCGAAAACAAGAGGGGACTCCTGCCCTGGAATGAGCAGTTCTTC
CSAENKRGLLPWNEQFF
>TRBJ2-3|TRBV7-6|.|many
TGTGCCAGCAGCGACCCAACAGGGTCCACAGATACGCAGTATTTT
CASSDPTGSTDTQYF
>TRBJ1-3|TRBV5-1|.|.
TGCGCCAGCAGCTTGGTCGGTGGAAAGCTCTCTGGAAACACCATATATTTT
CASSLVGGKLSGNTIYF
>TRBJ2-1|TRBV2|.|many
TGTGCCAGCAGTGAAAGCAGGAGCTCCTACAATGAGCAGTTCTTC
CASSESRSSYNEQFF
>TRBJ2-5|TRBV5-6|.|.
TGTGCCAGCAGCCAGGCCGTAGGGCTCCAAGAGACCCAGTACTTC
CASSQAVGLQETQYF
>TRBJ1-1|TRBV5-1|TRBD1|many
TGCGCCAGCAGGGGACAGGGCTCTTACACTGAAGCTTTCTTT
CASRGQGSYTEAFF
>TRBJ1-5|TRBV20-1|.|many
TGCAGTGCTAGAGAGCGCGGGCCCAATCAGCCCCAGCATTTT
CSARERGPNQPQHF
>TRBJ2-7|TRBV11-2|TRBD1|few
TGTGCCAGCAGCTCGGACAGGGGATTAGGTTACGAGCAGTACTTC
CASSSDRGLGYEQYF
>TRBJ2-4|TRBV30|TRBD1|.
TGTGCCTGGAGTTCCGCAGACAGGGAAGGAAACATTCAGTACTTC
CAWSSADREGNIQYF
>TRBJ2-5|TRBV7-2|TRBD2|many
TGTGCCAGCAGCTTAGCGCATAGCGGGCTGGGGGAGACCCAGTACTTC
CASSLAHSGLGETQYF
>TRBJ2-7|TRBV15|.|once
TGTGCCACCAGCAGAGAAGGTTACTCCTACGAGCAGTACTTC
CATSREGYSYEQYF
>TRBJ1-5|TRBV12-3/TRBV12-4|.|.
TGTGCCGGCAGTTTATATGGTAGCAATCAGCCCCAGCATTTT
CAGSLYGSNQPQHF
>TRBJ2-7|TRBV29-1|TRBD1|.
TGCAGCGCCCTCGGACAGGGGTTGGACGAGCAGTACTTC
CSALGQGLDEQYF
>TRBJ2-1|TRBV2|.|many
TGTGTCAGCAGTCCCTACTTGTGGGATGAGCAGTTCTTC
CVSSPYLWDEQFF
>TRBJ1-2|TRBV12-3/TRBV12-4|TRBD1|many
TGTGCCAGCAGTAGGACAGGGAAGGTTGGTGGCTACACCTTC
CASSRTGKVGGYTF
>TRBJ2-7|TRBV21-1|.|many
TGTGCCAGCATCACATCCACAGGGGCCTTAACCTACGAGCAGTACTTC
CASITSTGALTYEQYF
>TRBJ2-6|TRBV9|TRBD2|many
TGTGCCAGCAGCGTAGGACTAGCGGGGGGGAGCTCTGGGGCCAACGTCCTGACTTTC
CASSVGLAGGSSGANVLTF
>TRBJ2-4|TRBV28|.|many
TGTGCCAGCAGTTTTCGGAGAAACATTCAGTACTTC
CASSFRRNIQYF
>TRBJ2-6|TRBV5-1|TRBD2|.
TGCGCCAGCAGCTTAGCATCTAGCGGGAGTCCCGCTGGGGCCAACGTCCTGACTTTC
CASSLASSGSPAGANVLTF
>TRBJ2-7|TRBV7-2|TRBD2|.
TGTGCCAGCAGCGGGGGGACTAGCGGGTTCAAGGAGCAGTACTTC
CASSGGTSGFKEQYF
>TRBJ2-7|TRBV6-4|.|.
TGTGCCAGCCGCGACCACAGGGACTACGAGCAGTACTTC
CASRDHRDYEQYF
>TRBJ2-1|TRBV12-3/TRBV12-4|TRBD2|many
TGTGCCAGCAGTCTAGCGGGGATCAATGAGCAGTTCTTC
CASSLAGINEQFF
>TRBJ2-1|TRBV7-9|TRBD2|medium-sized
TGTGCCAGCACCATTACTAGCGGGAGGTCCAATGAGCAGTTCTTC
CASTITSGRSNEQFF
>TRBJ2-7|TRBV28|.|.
TGTGCCAGCAGTCCCATTGGACAGCACGAGCAGTACTTC
CASSPIGQHEQYF
>TRBJ1-2|TRBV6-5|TRBD1|.
TGTGCCAGCAGCCCGAGACAGGGAATCTATGGCTACACCTTC
CASSPRQGIYGYTF
>TRBJ2-6|TRBV7-6|.|many
TGTGCCAGCAGCTCGCTCCTAGCTCATGATGGGGCCAACGTCCTGACTTTC
CASSSLLAHDGANVLTF
>TRBJ2-1|TRBV6-6|.|many
TGTGCCAGCAGTTACGGGTACCGGGACTTTTACAATGAGCAGTTCTTC
CASSYGYRDFYNEQFF